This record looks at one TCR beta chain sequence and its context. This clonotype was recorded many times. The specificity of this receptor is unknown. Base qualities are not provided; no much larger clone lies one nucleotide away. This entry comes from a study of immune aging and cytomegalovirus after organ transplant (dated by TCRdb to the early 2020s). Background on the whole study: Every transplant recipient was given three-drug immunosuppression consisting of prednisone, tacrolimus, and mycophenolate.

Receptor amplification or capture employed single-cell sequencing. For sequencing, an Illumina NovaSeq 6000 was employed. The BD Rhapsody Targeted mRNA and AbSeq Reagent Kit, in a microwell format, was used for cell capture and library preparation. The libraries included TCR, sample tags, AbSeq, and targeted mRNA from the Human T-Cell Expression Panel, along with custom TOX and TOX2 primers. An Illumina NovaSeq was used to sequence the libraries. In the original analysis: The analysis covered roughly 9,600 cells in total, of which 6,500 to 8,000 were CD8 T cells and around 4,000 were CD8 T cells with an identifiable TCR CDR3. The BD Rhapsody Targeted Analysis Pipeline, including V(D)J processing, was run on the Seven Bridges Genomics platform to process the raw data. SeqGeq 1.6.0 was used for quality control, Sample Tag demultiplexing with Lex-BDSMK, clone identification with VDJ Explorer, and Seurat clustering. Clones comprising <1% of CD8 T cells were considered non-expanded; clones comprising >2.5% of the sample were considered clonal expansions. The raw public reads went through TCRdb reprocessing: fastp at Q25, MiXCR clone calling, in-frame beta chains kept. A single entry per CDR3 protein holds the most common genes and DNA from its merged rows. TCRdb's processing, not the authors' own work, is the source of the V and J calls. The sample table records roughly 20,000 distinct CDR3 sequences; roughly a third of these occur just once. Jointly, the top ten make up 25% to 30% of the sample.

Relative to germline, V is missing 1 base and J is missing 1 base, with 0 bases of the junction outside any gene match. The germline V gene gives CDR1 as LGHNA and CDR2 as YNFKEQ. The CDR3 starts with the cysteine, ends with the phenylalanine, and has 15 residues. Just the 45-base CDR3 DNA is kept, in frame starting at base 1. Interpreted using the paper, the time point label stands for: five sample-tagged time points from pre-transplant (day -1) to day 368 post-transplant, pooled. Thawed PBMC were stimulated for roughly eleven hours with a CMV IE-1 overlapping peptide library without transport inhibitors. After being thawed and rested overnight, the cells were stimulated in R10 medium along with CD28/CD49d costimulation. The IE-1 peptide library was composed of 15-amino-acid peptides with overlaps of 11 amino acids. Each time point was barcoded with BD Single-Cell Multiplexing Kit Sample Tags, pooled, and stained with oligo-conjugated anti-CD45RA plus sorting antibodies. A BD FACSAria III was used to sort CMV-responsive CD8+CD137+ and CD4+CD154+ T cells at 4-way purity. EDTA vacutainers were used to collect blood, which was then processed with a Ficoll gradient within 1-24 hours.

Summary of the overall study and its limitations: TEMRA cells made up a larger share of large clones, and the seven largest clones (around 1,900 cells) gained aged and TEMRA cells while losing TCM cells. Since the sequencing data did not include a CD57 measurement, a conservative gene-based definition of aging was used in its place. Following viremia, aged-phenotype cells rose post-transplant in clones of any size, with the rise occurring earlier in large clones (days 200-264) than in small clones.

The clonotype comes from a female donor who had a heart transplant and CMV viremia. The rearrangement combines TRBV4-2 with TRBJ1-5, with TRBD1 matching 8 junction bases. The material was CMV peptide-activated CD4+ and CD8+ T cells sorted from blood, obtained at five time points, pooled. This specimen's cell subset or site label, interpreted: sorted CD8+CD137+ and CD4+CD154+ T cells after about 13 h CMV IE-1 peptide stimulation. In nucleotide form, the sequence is TGTGCCAGCAGCCAAGGGACAGGGAGCAATCAGCCCCAGCATTTT. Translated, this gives CASSQGTGSNQPQHF.